Listed below are T cell receptor beta chains from one sample, sequenced in a study of CD8 T cells in Susac syndrome. Each CDR3 protein is one row after TCRdb ran MiXCR on the immunoSEQ multiplex PCR reads. The repertoire consists of some 180,000 distinct CDR3 sequences, with roughly nine tenths occurring once and the leading ten covering approximately 0.086%. Sequenced: CD4+ T cells from PBMCs. Receptor source: a human donor with Susac syndrome. The CDR3 runs from the conserved cysteine through the conserved F or W.

TRBJ1-2	TRBV18	CASSPFPDSNYGYTF
TRBJ1-2	TRBV10-3	CAMWQNYGYTF
TRBJ1-5	TRBV6-1	CASSEVGGPGIPSNQPQHF
TRBJ2-3	TRBV14	CASSQDRLALNF
TRBJ1-1	TRBV3-1	CASSRDSRNTEAFF
TRBJ2-1	TRBV28	CAILAGVKNEQFF
TRBJ2-1	TRBV5-1	CASRETSGGYNEQFF
TRBJ1-1	TRBV12-3/TRBV12-4	CASSLGQGQSEAFF
TRBJ2-7	TRBV30	CAWNRGRGSYEQYF
TRBJ2-1	TRBV12-3/TRBV12-4	CASSLRLAGGPYNEQFF
TRBJ2-7	TRBV4-1	CASSQLAGRYEQYF
TRBJ2-5	TRBV11-2	CASSLEFSVDF
TRBJ2-2	TRBV6-2/TRBV6-3	CASSITTDTGELFF
TRBJ2-7	TRBV7-3	CASSSRTPGTGYNEQYF
TRBJ2-7	TRBV15	CATSTGLAAAYEQYF
TRBJ2-3	TRBV7-9	CASSLLGRYTQYF
TRBJ2-3	TRBV24-1	CATSEGTSGILPDTQYF
TRBJ2-3	TRBV20-1	CSARVRALTDTQYF
TRBJ1-4	TRBV18	CASSPPGQENEKLFF
TRBJ1-1	TRBV28	CASSELNTEAFF
TRBJ1-1	TRBV2	CASTGVSMNTEAFF
TRBJ2-6	TRBV5-4	CASRQDGSSGANVLTF
TRBJ2-7	TRBV20-1	CSAPGTSGSGFYEQYF
TRBJ2-1	TRBV12-3/TRBV12-4	CASSLVDNEQFF
TRBJ1-2	TRBV28	CASSADSYGYTF
TRBJ1-1	TRBV3-1	CASSQVYNTEAFF
TRBJ1-1	TRBV9	CASSRERVSTEAFF
TRBJ2-1	TRBV12-3/TRBV12-4	CASSRLAGTLYNEQFF
TRBJ2-3	TRBV5-4	CASSSLGTDTQYF
TRBJ2-1	TRBV3-1	CASSQGLQGEQFF
TRBJ2-7	TRBV25-1	CASREGGGQGAYEQYF